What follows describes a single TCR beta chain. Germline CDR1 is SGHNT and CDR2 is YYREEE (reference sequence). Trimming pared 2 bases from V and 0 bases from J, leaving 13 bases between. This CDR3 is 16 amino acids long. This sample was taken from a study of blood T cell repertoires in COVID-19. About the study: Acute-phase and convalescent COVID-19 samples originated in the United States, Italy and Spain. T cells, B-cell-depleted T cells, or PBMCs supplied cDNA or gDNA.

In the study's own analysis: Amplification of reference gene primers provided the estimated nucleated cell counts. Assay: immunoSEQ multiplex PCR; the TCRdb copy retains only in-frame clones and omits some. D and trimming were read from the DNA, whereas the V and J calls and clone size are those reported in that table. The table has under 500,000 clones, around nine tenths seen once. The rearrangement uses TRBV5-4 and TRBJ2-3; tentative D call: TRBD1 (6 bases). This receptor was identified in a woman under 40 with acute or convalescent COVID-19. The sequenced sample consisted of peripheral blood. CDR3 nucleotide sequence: TGTGCCAGCAGCTTAGCTAGGGGGAGAAGCACAGATACGCAGTATTTT. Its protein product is CASSLARGRSTDTQYF.